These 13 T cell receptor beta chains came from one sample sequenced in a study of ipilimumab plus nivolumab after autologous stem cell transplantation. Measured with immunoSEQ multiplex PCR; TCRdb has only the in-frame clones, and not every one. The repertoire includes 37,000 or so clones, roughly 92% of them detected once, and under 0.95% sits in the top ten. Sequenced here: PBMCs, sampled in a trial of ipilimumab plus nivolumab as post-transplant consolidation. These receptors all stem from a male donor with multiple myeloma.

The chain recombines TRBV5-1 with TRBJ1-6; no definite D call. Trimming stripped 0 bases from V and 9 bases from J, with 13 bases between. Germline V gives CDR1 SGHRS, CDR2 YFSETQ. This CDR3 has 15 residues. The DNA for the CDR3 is TGCGCCAGCAGCTTGGCCTTTACGACGGGTTCACCCCTCCACTTT. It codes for CASSLAFTTGSPLHF.

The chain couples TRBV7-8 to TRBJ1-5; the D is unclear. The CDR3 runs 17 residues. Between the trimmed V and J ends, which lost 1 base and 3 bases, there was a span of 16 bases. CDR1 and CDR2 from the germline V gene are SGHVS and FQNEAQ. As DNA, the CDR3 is TGTGCCAGCAGCTTAGAAGGTAGAAGCCGTACCAATCAGCCCCAGCATTTT. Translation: CASSLEGRSRTNQPQHF.

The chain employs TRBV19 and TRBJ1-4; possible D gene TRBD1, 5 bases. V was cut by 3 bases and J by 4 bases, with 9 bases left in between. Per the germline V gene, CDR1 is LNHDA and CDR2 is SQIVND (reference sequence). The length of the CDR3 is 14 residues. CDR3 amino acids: CASSMRGGNEKLFF. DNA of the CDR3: TGTGCCAGTAGTATGAGGGGCGGTAATGAAAAACTGTTTTTT.

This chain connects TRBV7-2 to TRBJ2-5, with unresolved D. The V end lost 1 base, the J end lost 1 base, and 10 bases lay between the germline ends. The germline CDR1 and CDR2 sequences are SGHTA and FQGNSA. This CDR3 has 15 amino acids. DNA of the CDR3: TGTGCCAGCAGCTTAGGGGGTGGGCGCCAAGAGACCCAGTACTTC. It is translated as CASSLGGGRQETQYF.

The CDR3 sequence is CASSLRMGGPYEQYF. DNA for the CDR3: TGTGCCAGCAGCTTGCGGATGGGGGGGCCCTACGAGCAGTACTTC. The gene calls are TRBV7-2 and TRBJ2-7, with D possibly matching TRBD2 (7 bases). Germline V CDR1 and CDR2: SGHTA, FQGNSA. This CDR3 spans 15 amino acids. Trimming took 3 bases from V and 2 from J, leaving 14 bases between them. Full variable domain (remainder filled in from reference TRBV7-2 and TRBJ2-7): GAGVSQSPSNKVTEKGKDVELRCDPISGHTALYWYRQSLGQGLEFLIYFQGNSAPDKSGLPSDRFSAERTGGSVSTLTIQRTQQEDSAVYLCASSLRMGGPYEQYFGPGTRLTVT.

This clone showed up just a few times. The CDR3 nucleotides read TGCAGTGCTAGAAGGGGCTATGAGCAGTTCTTC. Translated, it gives CSARRGYEQFF. The J gene is TRBJ2-1, the V gene TRBV20-1; possible D gene TRBD1, 5 bases. Germline lookup yields CDR1 DFQATT and CDR2 SNEGSKA (reference sequence). The CDR3 has 11 amino acids. The V and J ends lost 2 bases and 8 bases respectively, with 7 bases between them.

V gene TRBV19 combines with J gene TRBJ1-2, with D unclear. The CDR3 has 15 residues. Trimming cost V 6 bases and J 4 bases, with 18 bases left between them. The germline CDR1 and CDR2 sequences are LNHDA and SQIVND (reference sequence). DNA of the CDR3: TGTGCCAGTAGCGACACCGGCGGGGTAGGCTATGGCTACACCTTC. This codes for CASSDTGGVGYGYTF.

CDR3 residues: CASSLAAQQGQETQYF. CDR3 in DNA: TGTGCCAGCAGCTTAGCGGCCCAGCAAGGACAAGAGACCCAGTACTTC. This sequence joins TRBV7-6 and TRBJ2-5; D not certain. The germline V gene has CDR1 SGHVS and CDR2 FNYEAQ. V dropped 0 bases and J dropped 2 bases, with 13 bases sitting between them. The CDR3 runs to 16 residues.

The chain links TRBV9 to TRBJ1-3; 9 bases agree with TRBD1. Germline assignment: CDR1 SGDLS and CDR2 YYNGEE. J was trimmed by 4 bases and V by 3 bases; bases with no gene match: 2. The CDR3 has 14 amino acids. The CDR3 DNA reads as TGTGCCAGCAGCGAGACAGGGGGAGGAAACACCATATATTTT. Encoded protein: CASSETGGGNTIYF.

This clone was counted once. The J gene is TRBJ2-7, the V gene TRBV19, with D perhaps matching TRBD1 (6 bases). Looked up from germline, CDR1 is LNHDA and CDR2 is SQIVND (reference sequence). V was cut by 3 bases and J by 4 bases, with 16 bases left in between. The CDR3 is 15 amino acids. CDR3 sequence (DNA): TGTGCCAGTAGTATCCGGACGGAAAGGGGGTACGAGCAGTACTTC. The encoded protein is CASSIRTERGYEQYF.

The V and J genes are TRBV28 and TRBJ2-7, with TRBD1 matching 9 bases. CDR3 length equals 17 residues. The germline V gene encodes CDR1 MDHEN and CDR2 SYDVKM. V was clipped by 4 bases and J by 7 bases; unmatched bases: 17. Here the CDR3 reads CASSSGTGRFSAGEQYF. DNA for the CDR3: TGTGCCAGCAGTTCCGGGACAGGGCGATTTAGCGCGGGTGAGCAGTACTTC.

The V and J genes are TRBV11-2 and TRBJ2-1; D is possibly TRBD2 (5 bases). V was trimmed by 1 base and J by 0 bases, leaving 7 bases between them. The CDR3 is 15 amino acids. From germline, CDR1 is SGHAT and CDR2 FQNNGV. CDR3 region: CASSLGAGSYNEQFF. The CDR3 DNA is TGTGCCAGCAGCTTAGGGGCGGGCTCCTACAATGAGCAGTTCTTC.

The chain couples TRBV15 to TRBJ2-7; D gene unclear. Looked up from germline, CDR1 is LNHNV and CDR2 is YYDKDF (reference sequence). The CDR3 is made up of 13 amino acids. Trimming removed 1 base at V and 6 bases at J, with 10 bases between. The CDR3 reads CATSRVVGIEQYF. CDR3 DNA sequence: TGTGCCACCAGCAGAGTAGTAGGGATCGAGCAGTACTTC.